This T cell receptor beta chain was recorded in a study of tumour-infiltrating T cells in Burkitt lymphoma. Study summary: Overall and progression-free survival were predicted by productive clonality.

Study-wide results and caveats: Many Burkitt lymphoma patients shared several public clonotypes.

The V gene lost 6 bases and the J gene lost 7 bases, with 6 bases spanning the gap. Per the germline V gene, CDR1 is MNHNY and CDR2 is SVGAGI (reference sequence). The CDR3 extends over 10 amino acids. By frequency in the sample, this clone is large (0.1 to 1%). Antigen unknown. Only in-frame clones appear in the TCRdb table, and some are missing; sequencing was by immunoSEQ multiplex PCR. The table lists about 2,500 clones, roughly 15% of them singletons. The sequence was obtained from a human donor with Burkitt lymphoma. Sequenced material: tumor tissue. J is TRBJ1-1 and V is TRBV6-6; D gene ambiguous. For the CDR3, the DNA is TGTGCCAGCAGACACGATGAAGCTTTCTTT. Translating it yields CASRHDEAFF.